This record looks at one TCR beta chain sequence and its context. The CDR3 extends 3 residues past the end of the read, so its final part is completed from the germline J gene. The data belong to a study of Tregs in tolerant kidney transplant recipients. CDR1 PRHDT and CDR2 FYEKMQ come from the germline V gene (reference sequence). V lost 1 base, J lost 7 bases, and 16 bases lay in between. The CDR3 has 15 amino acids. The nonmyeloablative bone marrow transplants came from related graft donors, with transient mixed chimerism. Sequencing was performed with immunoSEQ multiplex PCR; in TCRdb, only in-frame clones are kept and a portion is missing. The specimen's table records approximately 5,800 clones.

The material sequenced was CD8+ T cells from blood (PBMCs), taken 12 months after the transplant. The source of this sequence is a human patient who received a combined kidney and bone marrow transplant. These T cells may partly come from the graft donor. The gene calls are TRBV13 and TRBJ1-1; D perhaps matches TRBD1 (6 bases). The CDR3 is CASSLEGVRADEAFF. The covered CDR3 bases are TGTGCCAGCAGCTTAGAGGGGGTACGAGCGGATGAA.